This TCR beta chain was recovered during a study of T cells in localized non-small cell lung cancer. CDR1 LNHDA and CDR2 SQIVND come from the germline V gene (reference sequence). V dropped 8 bases and J dropped 3; count of bases not matched to a gene: 12. The CDR3 is 15 amino acids. The data were produced by immunoSEQ multiplex PCR, yet TCRdb's version contains in-frame clones alone and is incomplete. The sample includes 35,000 to 40,000 clones, about 90% of them seen just once. This clone was recorded a few times. The TCR sequence derives from a woman between 40 and 69 years old with stage I lung adenocarcinoma. The genes are TRBV19 and TRBJ1-2; the match to TRBD1 covers 7 bases. The sample was peripheral blood, taken before any cancer treatment. CDR3: CASEFRTGRYYGYTF. The CDR3 nucleotides are TGTGCCAGTGAGTTCAGGACAGGACGTTACTATGGCTACACCTTC.